This TCR beta chain is from a study of blood T cell repertoires in COVID-19. The protocol was immunoSEQ multiplex PCR, while the TCRdb copy is restricted to in-frame clones and leaves out a portion. This sample has a few hundred thousand clones, with 75% to 90% found just once. V shed 8 bases and J 1 base; nucleotides not matched to a gene: 1. CDR1 LNHDA and CDR2 SQIVND come from the germline V gene (reference sequence). The CDR3 spans 14 residues. The chain recombines TRBV19 with TRBJ1-3; 11 bases agree with TRBD1. The sequence was collected from a young man with active or convalescent COVID-19. The sequencing input was peripheral blood. The chain's CDR3 is CASGTGGSGNTIYF. Here the CDR3 DNA reads TGTGCCAGTGGGACAGGGGGTTCTGGAAACACCATATATTTT.